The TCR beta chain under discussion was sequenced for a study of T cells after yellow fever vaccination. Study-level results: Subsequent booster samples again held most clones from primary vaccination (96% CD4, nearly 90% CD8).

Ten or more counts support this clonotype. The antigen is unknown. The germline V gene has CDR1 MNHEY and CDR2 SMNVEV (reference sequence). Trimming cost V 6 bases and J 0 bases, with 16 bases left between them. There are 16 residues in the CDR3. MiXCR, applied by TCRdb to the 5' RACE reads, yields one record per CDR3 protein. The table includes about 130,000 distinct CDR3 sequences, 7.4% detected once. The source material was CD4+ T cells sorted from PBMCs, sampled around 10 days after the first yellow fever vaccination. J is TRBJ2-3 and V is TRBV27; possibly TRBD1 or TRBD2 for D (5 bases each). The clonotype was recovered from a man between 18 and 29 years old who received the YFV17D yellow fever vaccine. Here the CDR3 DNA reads TGTGCCAGCAGCTGGGGACGGAAGCCTAGCACAGATACGCAGTATTTT. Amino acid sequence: CASSWGRKPSTDTQYF.